Reported below is one T cell receptor (beta chain). Its antigen is currently unknown. The sample is drawn from a study of cytomegalovirus exposure and HLA in healthy donors. At the level of the study: An analysis done earlier identified more than 90 million unique TCR beta sequences from 200 million or so T cells. Unique TCRs from HLA-typed donors, around 93 million of them, were held in an early data release.

Researchers ran the PCR with 60 Vbeta and 13 Jbeta primers. The assay was immunoSEQ multiplex PCR, and TCRdb's table has in-frame clones only and misses some. The sample shows about 150,000 clones, 74% of them seen only once. Overall study results and limits: There were several of the most significant clusters that appeared linked to common viral pathogens in a later analysis.

This CDR3 is 12 amino acids long. V shed 0 bases and J shed 6 bases, with 3 bases lying between them. Germline V gene lookup returns CDR1 SGHRS and CDR2 YFSETQ. What was sequenced was PBMCs. V gene TRBV5-1 combines with J gene TRBJ2-2; unclear D gene. The TCR comes from a man younger than 45 in good health and CMV-seronegative. CDR3 bases: TGCGCCAGCAGCTTGGTAGCCGGGGAGCTGTTTTTT. This codes for CASSLVAGELFF.